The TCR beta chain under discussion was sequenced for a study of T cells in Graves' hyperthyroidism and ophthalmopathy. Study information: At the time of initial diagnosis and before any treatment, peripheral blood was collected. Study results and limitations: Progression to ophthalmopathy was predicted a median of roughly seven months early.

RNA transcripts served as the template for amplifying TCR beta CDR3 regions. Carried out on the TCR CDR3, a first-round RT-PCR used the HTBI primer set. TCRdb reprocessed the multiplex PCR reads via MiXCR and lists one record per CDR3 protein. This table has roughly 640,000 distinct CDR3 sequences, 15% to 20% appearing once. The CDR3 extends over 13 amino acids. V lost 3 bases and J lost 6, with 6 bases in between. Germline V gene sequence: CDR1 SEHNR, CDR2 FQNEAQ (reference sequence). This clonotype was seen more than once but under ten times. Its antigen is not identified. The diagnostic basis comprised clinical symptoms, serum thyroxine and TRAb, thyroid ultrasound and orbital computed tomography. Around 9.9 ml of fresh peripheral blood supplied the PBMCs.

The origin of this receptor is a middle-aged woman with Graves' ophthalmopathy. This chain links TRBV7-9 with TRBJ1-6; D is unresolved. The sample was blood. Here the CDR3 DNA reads TGTGCCAGCAGCTTTGAGCGTAATTCACCCCTCCACTTT. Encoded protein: CASSFERNSPLHF.